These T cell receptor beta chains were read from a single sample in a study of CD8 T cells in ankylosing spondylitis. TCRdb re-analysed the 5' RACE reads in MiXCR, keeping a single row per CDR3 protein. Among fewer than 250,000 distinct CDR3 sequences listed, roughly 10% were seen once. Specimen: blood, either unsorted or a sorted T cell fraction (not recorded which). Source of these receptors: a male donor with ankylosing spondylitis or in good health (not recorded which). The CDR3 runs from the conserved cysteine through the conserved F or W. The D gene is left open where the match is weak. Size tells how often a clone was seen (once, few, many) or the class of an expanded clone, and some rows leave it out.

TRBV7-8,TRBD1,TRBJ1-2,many,TGTGCCAGCAGCTTACTAACAGGGGAGGGCTACACCTTC,CASSLLTGEGYTF
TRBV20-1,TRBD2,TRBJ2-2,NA,TGCAGTGCTTGGGCCAGCGGGGCCACCGGGGAGCTGTTTTTT,CSAWASGATGELFF
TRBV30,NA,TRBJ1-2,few,TGTGCCTGGAGTCCCTACACGTATGGCTACACCTTC,CAWSPYTYGYTF
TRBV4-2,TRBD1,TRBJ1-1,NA,TGTGCCAGCAGCCCAAGACAGGGGGGGAAGGTGGACACTGAAGCTTTCTTT,CASSPRQGGKVDTEAFF
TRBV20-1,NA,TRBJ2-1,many,TGCAGTGCTAGAGATTTATCCCTAGGGGATTACAATGAGCAGTTCTTC,CSARDLSLGDYNEQFF
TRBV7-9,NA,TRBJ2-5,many,TGTGCCAGCAGCATCCGGGACAACCAAGAGACCCAGTACTTC,CASSIRDNQETQYF
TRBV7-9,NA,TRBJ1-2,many,TGTGCCAGCAGCTTGATGGGTCCCTATGGCTACACCTTC,CASSLMGPYGYTF
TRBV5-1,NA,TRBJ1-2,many,TGCGCCAGCAGCTTGAACGCGGGGGCGTGGTATGGCTACACCTTC,CASSLNAGAWYGYTF
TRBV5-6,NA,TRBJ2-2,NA,TGTGCCAGCAGCCCTTCTAACGGGTTCACCGGGGAGCTGTTTTTT,CASSPSNGFTGELFF
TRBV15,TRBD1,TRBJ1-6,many,TGTGCCACCAGCAGAGATTGGCGTAGGACAGGGCCTTCACCCCTCCACTTT,CATSRDWRRTGPSPLHF
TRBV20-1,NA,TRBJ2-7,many,TGCAGTGCTAGATTAGATTACGAGCAGTACTTC,CSARLDYEQYF
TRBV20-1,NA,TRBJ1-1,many,TGCAGTGCCGGGGGGTTTCCTGAAGCTTTCTTT,CSAGGFPEAFF
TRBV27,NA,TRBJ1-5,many,TGTGCCAGCAGTTTGTTAGAGAATCAGCCCCAGCATTTT,CASSLLENQPQHF
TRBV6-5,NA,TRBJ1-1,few,TGTGCCAGCAGTAACACGGAAAGGGGTTCCGTGAACACTGAAGCTTTCTTT,CASSNTERGSVNTEAFF
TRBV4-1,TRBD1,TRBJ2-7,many,TGCGCCAGCAGCCCCTCCCCACAGGGGGCCTACGAGCAGTACTTC,CASSPSPQGAYEQYF
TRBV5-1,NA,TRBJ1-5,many,TGCGCCAGCAGCTTGGAGGGGGGCGGACAGCCCCAGCATTTT,CASSLEGGGQPQHF
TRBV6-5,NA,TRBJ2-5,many,TGTGCCAGCAGTTACTCGCGGATCCAAGAGACCCAGTACTTC,CASSYSRIQETQYF
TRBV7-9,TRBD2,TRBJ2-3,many,TGTGCCAGCAGCTTAAGGCTAGCGGGAATCACAGATACGCAGTATTTT,CASSLRLAGITDTQYF
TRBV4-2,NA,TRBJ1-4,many,TGTGCCAGCAGCCAAGATGGCCAACCGGTTGGAAAACTGTTTTTT,CASSQDGQPVGKLFF
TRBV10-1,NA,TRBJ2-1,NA,TGCGCCAGCAGTGAGTCCAAAACCGAACAGTTCTTC,CASSESKTEQFF
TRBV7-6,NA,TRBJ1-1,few,TGTGCCAGCAGTTCCTCGATGGGGGGCGTACGGAACACTGAAGCTTTCTTT,CASSSSMGGVRNTEAFF
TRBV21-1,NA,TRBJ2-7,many,TGTGCCAGCGGGGAACGGCAGTACTTC,CASGERQYF
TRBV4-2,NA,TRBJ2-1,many,TGTGCCAGCAGCCAAGATGGAGGTGAGCAGTTCTTC,CASSQDGGEQFF
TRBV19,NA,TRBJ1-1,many,TGTGCCAGTACCCGCGAAACTGAAGCTTTCTTT,CASTRETEAFF
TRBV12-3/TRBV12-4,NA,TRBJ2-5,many,TGTGCCAGCAGTCCCCGGGAGAGCCAAGAGACCCAGTACTTC,CASSPRESQETQYF
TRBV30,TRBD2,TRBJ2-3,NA,TGTGCCTGGAGTCAAAACCTAGCGGGGGGATACACAGATACGCAGTATTTT,CAWSQNLAGGYTDTQYF
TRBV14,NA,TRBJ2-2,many,TGTGCCAGCAGCCAAGATCTGGGCGGGGAGCTGTTTTTT,CASSQDLGGELFF
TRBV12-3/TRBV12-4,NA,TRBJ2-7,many,TGTGTCAGCAGCCTAGGAATGGGGCAGTACTTC,CVSSLGMGQYF
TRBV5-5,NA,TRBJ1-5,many,TGTGCCAGCAGCTTTTCAGTGCAGCCCCAGCATTTT,CASSFSVQPQHF
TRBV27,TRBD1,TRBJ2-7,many,TGTGCCAGCAGTCGCACAGGGGGCTCACTCGAGCAGTACTTC,CASSRTGGSLEQYF
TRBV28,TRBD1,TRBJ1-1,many,TGTGCCAGCAATCCCGGGACAGGGGGCGCGAAAGAGGCTTTCTTT,CASNPGTGGAKEAFF
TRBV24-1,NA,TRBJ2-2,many,TGTGCCACCAGTGATTCCCCCCCAGGGGAGACCGGGGAGCTGTTTTTT,CATSDSPPGETGELFF
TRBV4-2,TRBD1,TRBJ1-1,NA,TGTGCCAGCAGCTCGCCGGGACAGTATGAAGCTTTCTTT,CASSSPGQYEAFF
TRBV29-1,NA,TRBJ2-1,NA,TGCAGCGTGGGCGACAGGGAGCAGTTCTTC,CSVGDREQFF
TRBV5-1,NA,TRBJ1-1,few,TGCGCCAGCAGCTTTGACCCGAACACTGAAGCTTTCTTT,CASSFDPNTEAFF
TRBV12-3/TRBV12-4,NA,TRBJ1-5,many,TGTGCCAGCAGTTTAGTCGGGGGAGGTCAGCCCCAGCATTTT,CASSLVGGGQPQHF
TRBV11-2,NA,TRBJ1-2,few,TGTGCCAGCAGCCAGAAAGCCGGCGACGCCCGATATGGCTACACCTTC,CASSQKAGDARYGYTF
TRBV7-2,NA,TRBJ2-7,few,TGTGCCAGCAGCCGAGACAAGTCTTCCTACGAGCAGTACTTC,CASSRDKSSYEQYF
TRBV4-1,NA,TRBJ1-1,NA,TGCGCCAGCAGCCAATTGACGGGAATGAACACTGAAGCTTTCTTT,CASSQLTGMNTEAFF
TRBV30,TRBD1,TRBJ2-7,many,TGTGCCTGGAGCGGGACAGTCTACGAGCAGTACTTC,CAWSGTVYEQYF
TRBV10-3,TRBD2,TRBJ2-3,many,TGTGCCACCCGAGCGGGGTCCACAGATACGCAGTATTTT,CATRAGSTDTQYF
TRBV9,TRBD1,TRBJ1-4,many,TGTGCCAGCAGCAGGAGCCAGGGGGCTAGTGAAAAACTGTTTTTT,CASSRSQGASEKLFF
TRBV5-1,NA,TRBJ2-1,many,TGCGCCAGCAGCTTGGGGGGTGTTAGTAGGTCCGGCAATGAGCAGTTCTTC,CASSLGGVSRSGNEQFF
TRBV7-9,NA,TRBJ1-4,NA,TGTGCCAGCAGCTTATCCTTAGAAAAACTGTTTTTT,CASSLSLEKLFF
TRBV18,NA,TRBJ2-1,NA,TGTGCCAGCTCACCACCAGGCCAGGGAAAGAATGAGCAGTTCTTC,CASSPPGQGKNEQFF
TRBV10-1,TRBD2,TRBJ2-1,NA,TGCGCCAGCAGTGAGTCAGCGGGGGCCCCCTACAATGAGCAGTTCTTC,CASSESAGAPYNEQFF
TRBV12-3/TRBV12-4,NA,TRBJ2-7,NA,TGTGCCAGCAGTTGGGTGACGGACACGAGCTACGAGCAGTACTTC,CASSWVTDTSYEQYF
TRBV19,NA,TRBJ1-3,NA,TGTGCCAGTAGGGGACTCCACTCTGGAAACACCATATATTTT,CASRGLHSGNTIYF
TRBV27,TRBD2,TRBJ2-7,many,TGTGCCAGCAGTTTATTAGCAATCGAGGGTCGGACGGGAGGAAACGAGCAGTACTTC,CASSLLAIEGRTGGNEQYF
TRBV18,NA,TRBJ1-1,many,TGTGCCAGCTCACGGAAGGGCCTTGAAGCTTTCTTT,CASSRKGLEAFF
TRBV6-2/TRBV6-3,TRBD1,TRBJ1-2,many,TGTGCCAGCAGTTACTCGAACAGGGGGCGTTTTGGCTACACCTTC,CASSYSNRGRFGYTF
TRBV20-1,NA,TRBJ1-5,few,TGCAGTGCTAGGGTCAGGGGAAGCAATCAGCCCCAGCATTTT,CSARVRGSNQPQHF
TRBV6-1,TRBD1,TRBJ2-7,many,TGTGCCGCCGGGACAGGGGCTTTTGGCGAGCAGTACTTC,CAAGTGAFGEQYF